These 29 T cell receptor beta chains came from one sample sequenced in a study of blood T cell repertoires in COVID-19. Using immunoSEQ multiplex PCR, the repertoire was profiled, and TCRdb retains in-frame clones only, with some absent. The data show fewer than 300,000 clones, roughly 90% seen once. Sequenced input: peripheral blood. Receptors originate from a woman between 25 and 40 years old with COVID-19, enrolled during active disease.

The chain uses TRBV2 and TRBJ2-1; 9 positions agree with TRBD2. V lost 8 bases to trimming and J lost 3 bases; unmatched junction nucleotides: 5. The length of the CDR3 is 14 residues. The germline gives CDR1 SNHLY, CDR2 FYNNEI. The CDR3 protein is CASRFSGGYNEQFF. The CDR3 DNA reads TGTGCCAGCCGATTTAGCGGGGGCTACAATGAGCAGTTCTTC.

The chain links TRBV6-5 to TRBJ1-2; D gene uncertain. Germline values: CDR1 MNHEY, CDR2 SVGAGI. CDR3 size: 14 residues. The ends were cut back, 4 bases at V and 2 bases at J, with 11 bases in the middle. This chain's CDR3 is CASSSVTENYGYTF. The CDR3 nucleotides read TGTGCCAGCAGTTCCGTAACAGAGAACTATGGCTACACCTTC.

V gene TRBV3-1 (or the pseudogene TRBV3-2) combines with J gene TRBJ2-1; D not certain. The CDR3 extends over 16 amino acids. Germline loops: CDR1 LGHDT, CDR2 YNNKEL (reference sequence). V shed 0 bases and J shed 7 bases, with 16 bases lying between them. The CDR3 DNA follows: TGTGCCAGCAGCCAAGAATACGGAGAAAAGGTGAATGAGCAGTTCTTC. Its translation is CASSQEYGEKVNEQFF.

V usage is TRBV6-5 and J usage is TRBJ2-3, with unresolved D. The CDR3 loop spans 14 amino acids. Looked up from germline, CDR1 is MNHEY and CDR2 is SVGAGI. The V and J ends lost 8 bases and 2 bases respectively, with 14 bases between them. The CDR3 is CASGRAIFTDTQYF. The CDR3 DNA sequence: TGTGCCAGCGGTCGAGCCATATTCACAGATACGCAGTATTTT.

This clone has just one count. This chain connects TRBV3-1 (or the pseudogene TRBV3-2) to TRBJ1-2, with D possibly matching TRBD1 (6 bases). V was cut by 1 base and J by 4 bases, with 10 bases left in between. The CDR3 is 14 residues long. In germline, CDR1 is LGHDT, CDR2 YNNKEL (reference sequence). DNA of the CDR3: TGTGCCAGCAGCCAAGCGCAGGGGCCCTATGGCTACACCTTC. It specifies CASSQAQGPYGYTF.

The CDR3 DNA is TGTGCCAGCAGCTTGCTACAGGGGGCGTCTGGAAACACCATATATTTT. Protein product: CASSLLQGASGNTIYF. The J gene is TRBJ1-3, the V gene TRBV7-9; the match to TRBD1 covers 9 bases. Germline loops: CDR1 SEHNR, CDR2 FQNEAQ (reference sequence). The junction had 4 bases not matched to a gene; V was cut back by 3 bases and J by 1 base. The CDR3 is 16 amino acids.

The CDR3 region is CASSEEQTYNEKLFF. The CDR3 coding sequence is TGTGCCAGCAGTGAGGAACAGACCTATAATGAAAAACTGTTTTTT. The chain recombines TRBV2 with TRBJ1-4; D ambiguous. The CDR3 consists of 15 residues. V was clipped by 3 bases and J by 4 bases, with 12 bases between them. The germline CDR1 and CDR2 sequences are SNHLY and FYNNEI.

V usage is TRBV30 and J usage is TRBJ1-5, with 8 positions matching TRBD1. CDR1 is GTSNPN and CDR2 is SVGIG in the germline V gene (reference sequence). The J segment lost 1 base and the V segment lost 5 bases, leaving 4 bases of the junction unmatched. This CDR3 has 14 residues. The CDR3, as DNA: TGTGCCTGGGGGACAGGAGTAAGCAATCAGCCCCAGCATTTT. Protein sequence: CAWGTGVSNQPQHF.

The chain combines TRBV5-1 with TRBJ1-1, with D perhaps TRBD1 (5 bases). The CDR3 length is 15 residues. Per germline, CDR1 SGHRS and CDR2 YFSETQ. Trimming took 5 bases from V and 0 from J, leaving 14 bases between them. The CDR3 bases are TGCGCCAGCAGAAACGCTGACAGCTTGAACACTGAAGCTTTCTTT. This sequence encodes CASRNADSLNTEAFF. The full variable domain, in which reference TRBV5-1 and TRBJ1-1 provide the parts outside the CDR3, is KAGVTQTPRYLIKTRGQQVTLSCSPISGHRSVSWYQQTPGQGLQFLFEYFSETQRNKGNFPGRFSGRQFSNSRSEMNVSTLELGDSALYLCASRNADSLNTEAFFGQGTRLTVV.

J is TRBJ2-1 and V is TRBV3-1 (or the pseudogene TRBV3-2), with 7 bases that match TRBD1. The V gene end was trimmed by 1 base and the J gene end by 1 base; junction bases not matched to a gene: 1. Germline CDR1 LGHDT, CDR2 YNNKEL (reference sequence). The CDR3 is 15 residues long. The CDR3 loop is CASSQGTGSYNEQFF. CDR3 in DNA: TGTGCCAGCAGCCAAGGGACAGGATCCTACAATGAGCAGTTCTTC.

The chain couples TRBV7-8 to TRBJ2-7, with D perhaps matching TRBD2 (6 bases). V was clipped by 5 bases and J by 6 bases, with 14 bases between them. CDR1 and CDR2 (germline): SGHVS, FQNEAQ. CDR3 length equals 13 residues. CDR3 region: CASSPGEGREQYF. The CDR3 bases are TGTGCCAGCAGCCCGGGAGAGGGGCGCGAGCAGTACTTC.

CDR3 DNA sequence: TGTGCCAGCACCCGACGCGCCGCTAGCGGGGGATCCTCAGCAGATACGCAGTATTTT. This gives the protein CASTRRAASGGSSADTQYF. The chain is built from TRBV3-1 (or the pseudogene TRBV3-2) and TRBJ2-3, with 10 bases identical to TRBD2. Per the germline V gene, CDR1 is LGHDT and CDR2 is YNNKEL (reference sequence). This CDR3 comprises 19 residues. The V gene end was trimmed by 7 bases and the J gene end by 4 bases; junction bases not matched to a gene: 20.

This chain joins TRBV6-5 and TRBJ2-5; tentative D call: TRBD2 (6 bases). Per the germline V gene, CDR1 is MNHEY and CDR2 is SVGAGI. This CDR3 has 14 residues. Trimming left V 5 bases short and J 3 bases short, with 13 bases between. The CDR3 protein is CASSQWVAEETQYF. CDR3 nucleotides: TGTGCCAGCAGTCAGTGGGTAGCGGAAGAGACCCAGTACTTC.

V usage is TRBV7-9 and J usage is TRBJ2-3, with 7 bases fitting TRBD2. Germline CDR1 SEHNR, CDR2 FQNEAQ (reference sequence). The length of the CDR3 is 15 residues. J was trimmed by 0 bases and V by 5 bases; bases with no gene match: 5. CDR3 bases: TGTGCCAGCAGCCCCCTGGGGGGGAGCACAGATACGCAGTATTTT. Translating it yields CASSPLGGSTDTQYF. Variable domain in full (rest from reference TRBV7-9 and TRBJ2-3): DTGVSQNPRHKITKRGQNVTFRCDPISEHNRLYWYRQTLGQGPEFLTYFQNEAQLEKSRLLSDRFSAERPKGSFSTLEIQRTEQGDSAMYLCASSPLGGSTDTQYFGPGTRLTVL.

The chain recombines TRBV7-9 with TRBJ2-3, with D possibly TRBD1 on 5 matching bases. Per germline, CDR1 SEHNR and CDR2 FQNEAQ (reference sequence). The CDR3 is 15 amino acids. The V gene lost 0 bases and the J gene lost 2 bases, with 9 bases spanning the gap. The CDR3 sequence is CASSLAGADTDTQYF. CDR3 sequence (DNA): TGTGCCAGCAGCTTAGCAGGGGCCGACACAGATACGCAGTATTTT.

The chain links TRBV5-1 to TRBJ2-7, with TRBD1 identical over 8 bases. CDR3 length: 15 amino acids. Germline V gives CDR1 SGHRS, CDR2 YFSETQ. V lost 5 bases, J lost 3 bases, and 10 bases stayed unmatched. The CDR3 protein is CASRRLTGDNYEQYF. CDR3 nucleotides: TGCGCCAGCAGACGATTGACAGGGGACAACTACGAGCAGTACTTC.

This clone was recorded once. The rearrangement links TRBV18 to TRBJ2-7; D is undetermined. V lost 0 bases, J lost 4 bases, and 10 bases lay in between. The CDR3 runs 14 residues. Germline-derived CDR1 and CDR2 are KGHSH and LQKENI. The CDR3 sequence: CASSPPESPYEQYF. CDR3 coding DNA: TGTGCCAGCTCACCACCGGAGTCCCCTTACGAGCAGTACTTC.

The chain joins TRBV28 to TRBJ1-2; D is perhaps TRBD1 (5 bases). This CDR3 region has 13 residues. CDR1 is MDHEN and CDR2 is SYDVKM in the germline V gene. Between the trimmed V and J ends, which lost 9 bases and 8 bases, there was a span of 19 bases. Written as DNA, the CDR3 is TGTGCCAGTGGCGACTCGGGGAGGGGAGGCTACACCTTC. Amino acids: CASGDSGRGGYTF.

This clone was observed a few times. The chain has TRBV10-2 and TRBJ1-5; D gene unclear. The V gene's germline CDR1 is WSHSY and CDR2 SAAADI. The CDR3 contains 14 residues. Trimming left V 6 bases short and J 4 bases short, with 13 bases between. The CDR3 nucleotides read TGCGCCAGCAGGGAGGGAGGGAGTAATCAGCCCCAGCATTTT. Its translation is CASREGGSNQPQHF.

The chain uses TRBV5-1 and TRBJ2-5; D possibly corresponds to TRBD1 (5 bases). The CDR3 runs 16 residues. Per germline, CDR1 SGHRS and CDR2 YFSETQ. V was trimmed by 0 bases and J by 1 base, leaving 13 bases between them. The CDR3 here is CASSLAAGASQETQYF. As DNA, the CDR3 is TGCGCCAGCAGCTTGGCCGCTGGGGCTAGCCAAGAGACCCAGTACTTC.

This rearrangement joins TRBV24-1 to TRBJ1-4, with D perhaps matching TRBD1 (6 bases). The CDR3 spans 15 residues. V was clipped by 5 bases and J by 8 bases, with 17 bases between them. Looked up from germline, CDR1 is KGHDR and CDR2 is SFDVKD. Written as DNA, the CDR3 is TGTGCCACCAGTGCCAGGGGTATACAAGGGGAAAAACTGTTTTTT. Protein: CATSARGIQGEKLFF.

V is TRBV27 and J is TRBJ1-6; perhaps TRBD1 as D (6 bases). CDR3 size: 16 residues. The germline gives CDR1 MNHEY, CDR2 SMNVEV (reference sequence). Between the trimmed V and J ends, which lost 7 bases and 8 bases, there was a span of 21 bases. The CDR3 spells CASTPRMDRLHSPLHF. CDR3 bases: TGTGCCAGCACTCCCCGGATGGACAGACTACATTCACCCCTCCACTTT.

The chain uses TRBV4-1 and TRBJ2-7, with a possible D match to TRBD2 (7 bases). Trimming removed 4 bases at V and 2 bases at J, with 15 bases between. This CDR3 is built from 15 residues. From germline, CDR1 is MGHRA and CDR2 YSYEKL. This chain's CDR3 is CASSRSGDNAYEQYF. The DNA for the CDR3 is TGCGCCAGCAGCCGAAGCGGGGACAACGCCTACGAGCAGTACTTC.

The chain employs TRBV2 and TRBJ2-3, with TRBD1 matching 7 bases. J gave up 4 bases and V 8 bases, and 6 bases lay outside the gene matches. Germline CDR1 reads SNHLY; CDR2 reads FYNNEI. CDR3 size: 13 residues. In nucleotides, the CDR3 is TGTGCCAGCCTGGGGCAGGGGGCAGATACGCAGTATTTT. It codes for CASLGQGADTQYF.

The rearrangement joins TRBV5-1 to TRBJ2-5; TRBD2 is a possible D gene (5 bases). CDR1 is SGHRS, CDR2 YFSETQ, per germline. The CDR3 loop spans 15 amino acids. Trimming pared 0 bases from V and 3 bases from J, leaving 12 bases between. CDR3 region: CASSLVTGNKETQYF. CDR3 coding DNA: TGCGCCAGCAGCTTGGTAACGGGAAACAAAGAGACCCAGTACTTC.

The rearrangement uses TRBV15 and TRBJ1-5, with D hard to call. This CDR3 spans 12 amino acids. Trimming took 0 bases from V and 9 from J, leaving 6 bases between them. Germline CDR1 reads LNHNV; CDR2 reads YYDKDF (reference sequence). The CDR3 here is CATSRDVGPQHF. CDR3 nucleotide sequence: TGTGCCACCAGCAGAGATGTCGGGCCCCAGCATTTT. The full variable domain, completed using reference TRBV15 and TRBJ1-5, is DAMVIQNPRYQVTQFGKPVTLSCSQTLNHNVMYWYQQKSSQAPKLLFHYYDKDFNNEADTPDNFQSRRPNTSFCFLDIRSPGLGDTAMYLCATSRDVGPQHFGDGTRLSIL.

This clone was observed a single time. CDR3 region: CASSYVGAQETQYF. The CDR3, as DNA: TGTGCCAGCAGTTATGTGGGGGCCCAAGAGACCCAGTACTTC. J is TRBJ2-5 and V is TRBV6-2 or TRBV6-3, with D possibly TRBD1 on 6 matching bases. Trimming left V 3 bases short and J 1 base short, with 9 bases between. This CDR3 spans 14 amino acids. CDR1 is MNHEY, CDR2 SVGEGT, per germline.

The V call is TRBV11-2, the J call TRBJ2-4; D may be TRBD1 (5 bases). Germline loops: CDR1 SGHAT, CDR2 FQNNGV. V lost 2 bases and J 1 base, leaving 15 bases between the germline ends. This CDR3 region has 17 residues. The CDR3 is CASSLLGAQGAKNIQYF. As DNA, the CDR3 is TGTGCCAGCAGCTTATTAGGGGCGCAAGGGGCCAAAAACATTCAGTACTTC.

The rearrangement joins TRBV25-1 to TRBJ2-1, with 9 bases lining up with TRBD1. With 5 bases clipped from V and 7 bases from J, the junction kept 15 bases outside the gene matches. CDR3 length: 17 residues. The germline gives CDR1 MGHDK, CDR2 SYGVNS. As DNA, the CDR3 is TGTGCCAGCAGTTTACCACGTAACAGGGGGCTATCGAATGAGCAGTTCTTC. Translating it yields CASSLPRNRGLSNEQFF.